This is a list of T cell receptor beta chains from one sample in a study of metastatic and nonmetastatic thyroid tumors. Using MiXCR, TCRdb re-called clones from the PCR reads. The top ten hold 17% of the sample, which has roughly 18,000 clones, 30% to 35% seen once. Sequenced: tumor tissue. These receptors all stem from a female donor with papillary thyroid cancer or a benign thyroid nodule (not recorded which). Some clones in this sample may be carry-over from other donors' samples. Each CDR3 is given with its conserved first and last residue. D genes are given only for firm matches. The size field is filled for only some rows; it gives once, few, many or a size class.

d_call j_call clone_size v_call cdr3_nt cdr3_aa
. TRBJ1-3 medium-sized TRBV28 TGTGCCAGCTCTAGGCAGCCTCTCTCTGGAAACACCATATATTTT CASSRQPLSGNTIYF
TRBD1 TRBJ1-6 . TRBV5-5 TGTGCCAGCAGCTTGAGGACAGGGGCCAATTCACCCCTCCACTTT CASSLRTGANSPLHF
. TRBJ2-6 medium-sized TRBV28 TGTGCCAGCAGCCGGGCCGGGGCTGGGGCCAACGTCCTGACTTTC CASSRAGAGANVLTF
TRBD2 TRBJ2-5 . TRBV9 TGTACCAGCAGCGTAGCGGGGGGCCCTCAAGAGACCCAGTACTTC CTSSVAGGPQETQYF
. TRBJ2-7 . TRBV3-1 TGTGCCAGCAGCCCTTGGGGCAACTACGAGCAGTACTTC CASSPWGNYEQYF
. TRBJ2-1 many TRBV5-4 TGTGCCAGCAGCTCCAACAATGAGCAGTTCTTC CASSSNNEQFF
. TRBJ1-3 few TRBV5-1 TGCGCCAGCAGCTCTGAATTGGCCGACTCTGGAAACACCATATATTTT CASSSELADSGNTIYF
. TRBJ1-4 . TRBV27 TGTGCCAGCAGTTTAGGGTGGGGGGGCCCCAGCGAAAAACTGTTTTTT CASSLGWGGPSEKLFF
TRBD1 TRBJ2-7 . TRBV15 TGTGCCACCAGCAGAGATCAGGGGGCGAAATACGAGCAGTACTTC CATSRDQGAKYEQYF
. TRBJ2-7 . TRBV18 TGTGCCAGCTCACCAACCGCAGGGGACTACGAGCAGTACTTC CASSPTAGDYEQYF
. TRBJ2-5 . TRBV20-1 TGCAGTGCTAGCTCTTGGGAGCAAGAGACCCAGTACTTC CSASSWEQETQYF
. TRBJ1-4 . TRBV30 TGTGCCTGGACCCCTTTATGGGAAACGACTAATGAAAAACTGTTTTTT CAWTPLWETTNEKLFF
. TRBJ2-7 . TRBV11-1 TGTGCCAGCAGCAAGGGGACTTTTTCCTACGAGCAGTACTTC CASSKGTFSYEQYF
TRBD2 TRBJ2-2 medium-sized TRBV6-2/TRBV6-3 TGTGCCAGCCGAGGACTAGCGGGCACCGGGGAGCTGTTTTTT CASRGLAGTGELFF
. TRBJ2-2 medium-sized TRBV19 TGTGCCAGTAGTATCACACCTAGAGGACACAACACCGGGGAGCTGTTTTTT CASSITPRGHNTGELFF
TRBD1 TRBJ2-1 few TRBV6-1 TGTGCCAGCAGTGAAGCCTCCGGGACAGGGGGCGATGAGCAGTTCTTC CASSEASGTGGDEQFF
TRBD2 TRBJ2-7 medium-sized TRBV20-1 TGCAGTGCTAGTGAAACTAGCGGGAGGGCCCACGAGCAGTACTTC CSASETSGRAHEQYF
. TRBJ1-1 many TRBV27 TGTGCCAGCAGAGACACGGGAGCTGAAGCTTTCTTT CASRDTGAEAFF
TRBD2 TRBJ2-2 few TRBV20-1 TGCAGTGCTAGCGCTAGCGGGGACACCGGGGAGCTGTTTTTT CSASASGDTGELFF
. TRBJ2-3 few TRBV6-5 TGTGCCAGCAGTTACGGGGACGGTAGCACAGATACGCAGTATTTT CASSYGDGSTDTQYF
TRBD1 TRBJ1-2 . TRBV2 TGTGCCAGCAGGTCCCGGGACAGGGGTCCCTATGGCTACACCTTC CASRSRDRGPYGYTF
. TRBJ2-3 medium-sized TRBV2 TGTGCCAGCAGTGAAGCCGGACCAGGTCCTACGCAGTATTTT CASSEAGPGPTQYF
. TRBJ2-5 . TRBV29-1 TGCAGCGCTGCGGGCCTAGGTCGGCTAGGAGAGACCCAGTACTTC CSAAGLGRLGETQYF
TRBD1 TRBJ1-5 . TRBV28 TGTGCCAGCAGTTCGACAGGGGGCAATCAGCCCCAGCATTTT CASSSTGGNQPQHF
TRBD2 TRBJ2-1 few TRBV12-3/TRBV12-4 TGTGCCAGCACCAGTAGCGGGATATGTCAGTTCTTC CASTSSGICQFF
. TRBJ2-2 few TRBV7-9 TGTGCCAGCAGCTTAAGATCGGGGTCCGGGGAGCTGTTTTTT CASSLRSGSGELFF
TRBD1 TRBJ2-7 . TRBV27 TGTGCCAGCAGTGTTACAGGGGGCGCCGGGGGGGAGCAGTACTTC CASSVTGGAGGEQYF
. TRBJ2-3 medium-sized TRBV4-1 TGCGCCAGCAGCCAAGATCGTGAGGGTACGCAGTATTTT CASSQDREGTQYF
TRBD1 TRBJ1-2 few TRBV2 TGTGCCAGCAGTCCGGGACAGGGGAACTATGGCTACACCTTC CASSPGQGNYGYTF
TRBD2 TRBJ2-7 medium-sized TRBV12-3/TRBV12-4 TGTGCCAGCAGTTTGGGGTTGAGCGGGAGGGGAACCTACGAGCAGTACTTC CASSLGLSGRGTYEQYF
TRBD1 TRBJ2-1 many TRBV6-6 TGTGCCAGCAGTTACTTTCCAACCCGGACAGGGGCCCCTGTGAATGAGCAGTTCTTC CASSYFPTRTGAPVNEQFF
. TRBJ2-5 . TRBV11-2 TGTGCCAGCAGCTTAGAGTTTACTCAGAGCTTAGGGGGGACCCAGTACTTC CASSLEFTQSLGGTQYF
. TRBJ1-2 few TRBV28 TGTGCAACCAGTGGCTACACCTTC CATSGYTF
TRBD2 TRBJ2-1 medium-sized TRBV2 TGTGCCAGCAGTTGGACTAGCTCCTACAATGAGCAGTTCTTC CASSWTSSYNEQFF
. TRBJ2-1 medium-sized TRBV12-3/TRBV12-4 TGTGCCAGCAGTTCCCGGGAAGGGCAGTTCTTC CASSSREGQFF
. TRBJ1-2 medium-sized TRBV6-1 TGTGCCAGCAGGGAAGATGGCTACACCTTC CASREDGYTF
. TRBJ1-2 medium-sized TRBV9 TGTGCCAGCAGCGTCACTCCTAGGGAGTGGACCAACTATGGCTACACCTTC CASSVTPREWTNYGYTF
. TRBJ2-1 few TRBV28 TGTGCCAGCAGTTTATGGGGTTATGAGCAGTTCTTC CASSLWGYEQFF
TRBD1 TRBJ2-7 . TRBV14 TGTGCCAGCAGCCAAGATAGAGACGGGACAGGGAAGTACGAGCAGTACTTC CASSQDRDGTGKYEQYF
TRBD1 TRBJ1-1 . TRBV14 TGTGCCAGCAGCCAGATACAGGGGGGTTTCACTGAAGCTTTCTTT CASSQIQGGFTEAFF
. TRBJ1-2 few TRBV30 TGTGCCTGGAGTCGTGGGACCTATGGCTACACCTTC CAWSRGTYGYTF
. TRBJ2-7 once TRBV11-2 TGTGCCAGCAGCTACTCGTCGGGCTGGGCAGGTGAGTCCTACGAGCAGTACTTC CASSYSSGWAGESYEQYF
TRBD2 TRBJ2-2 few TRBV7-3 TGTGCCAGCAGCCTAGGGACTAGCGGCCTCGGCGGGGAGCTGTTTTTT CASSLGTSGLGGELFF
. TRBJ2-5 many TRBV18 TGTGCCAGCTCACCAGTCCCCCAGGAGACCCAGTACTTC CASSPVPQETQYF
. TRBJ2-5 many TRBV6-1 TGTGCCAGCAGCCCCCTGAAGGGGGGTGACGAGACCCAGTACTTC CASSPLKGGDETQYF
TRBD1 TRBJ2-5 many TRBV19 TGTGCCAGTACCGGTACCCACAGGGGGCGGATAGAGACCCAGTACTTC CASTGTHRGRIETQYF
. TRBJ2-4 few TRBV3-1 TGTGCCAGCAGTTATGGGGCTACCAAAAACATTCAGTACTTC CASSYGATKNIQYF
. TRBJ1-1 many TRBV9 TGTGCCAGCAGCGTATTTGAAGGATCCGGGAACACTGAAGCTTTCTTT CASSVFEGSGNTEAFF
TRBD1 TRBJ1-2 once TRBV4-2 TGTGCCAGCAGCCAAGGCGGACAGGGGACAACCTATGGCTACACCTTC CASSQGGQGTTYGYTF
TRBD2 TRBJ2-2 . TRBV6-2/TRBV6-3 TGTGCCAGCAGTACGGGACTAGAGACCGGGGAGCTGTTTTTT CASSTGLETGELFF
. TRBJ2-3 many TRBV15 TGTGCCACCAGCAGCGGTCGGCTCTCTAGCACAGATACGCAGTATTTT CATSSGRLSSTDTQYF
TRBD2 TRBJ2-5 . TRBV6-5 TGTGCCAGCAGTTACTCGAAAGCTAGCGGAGAGACCCAGTACTTC CASSYSKASGETQYF
TRBD2 TRBJ2-1 many TRBV20-1 TGCAGTGCTAACCAGCTAGCGGGAAAGGGAGGTGAGCAGTTCTTC CSANQLAGKGGEQFF
. TRBJ1-3 many TRBV9 TGTGCCAGCAGCGCAGGGAACTCTGGAAACACCATATATTTT CASSAGNSGNTIYF
TRBD2 TRBJ2-5 many TRBV2 TGTGCCAACACGTTACTAGCGGACCAAGAGACCCAGTACTTC CANTLLADQETQYF
TRBD2 TRBJ2-5 . TRBV20-1 TGCAGTGCTATTCCAGCGGGAGGGCCTTGGCAGACCCAGTACTTC CSAIPAGGPWQTQYF
. TRBJ2-1 few TRBV6-5 TGTGCCAGCAGTCCTCGCGCTGGGGGAGCGATAAAGAGCAATGAGCAGTTCTTC CASSPRAGGAIKSNEQFF
TRBD1 TRBJ2-7 once TRBV20-1 TGCAGTGCTAGAGATGGAGGGACAGGGACCTACGAGCAGTACTTC CSARDGGTGTYEQYF
TRBD1 TRBJ2-2 few TRBV6-2/TRBV6-3 TGTGCCAGCAGTTCCGGGACAGAGGCCGGGGAGCTGTTTTTT CASSSGTEAGELFF